This T cell receptor beta chain derives from a study of blood T cell repertoires in COVID-19 (TCRdb year 2020). Notes on the research overall: Samples from collaborators originated in the United States, Italy and Spain and spanned both the acute and convalescent phases of COVID-19. The material from the prospective study consisted of cDNA or gDNA derived from T cells, B-cell-depleted T cells, or PBMCs. A freely available public database, intended as a resource for researchers studying the immune response to SARS-CoV-2, is where the repertoires were released. The dataset comprised deeply sampled blood TCRbeta repertoires from subjects exposed to, actively infected with, or recovered from COVID-19. Samples were obtained from the ongoing ImmuneRACE study (first 160 participants) and from some 1,200 subjects provided by 6 global collaborators. Sample metadata almost always included a de-identified subject ID, COVID-19 status, age in years and sex. Where available, HLA class I and class II types were taken from metadata supplied by the sample provider and were not determined by assay-based typing.

Points on this clone: No cognate antigen has been identified for it. Qualities for individual bases were not recorded, and no much larger clone is one base off.

Collaborating institutions collected whole blood in K2EDTA tubes following their own protocols. For TCRbeta analysis, collaborators shipped samples as frozen whole blood, isolated PBMCs, or DNA extracted from either of those sample types. Per the germline V gene, SGDLS is the CDR1 and YYNGEE is the CDR2. From cysteine to phenylalanine, the CDR3 is 14 amino acids long. The DNA shown is the 42-base CDR3, in frame from base 1. The junction shows trimming of 2 bases on V and 2 bases on J, and the gene matches do not reach 3 bases of it. The immunoSEQ Assay, a bias-controlled multiplex PCR, was used to amplify TCRbeta CDR3 regions from genomic DNA. Per the original workflow: The number of nucleated cells in each sample was estimated by amplification of reference gene primers within the assay. To quantify the absolute abundance of each unique TCRbeta CDR3 rearrangement, sequence reads were collapsed and filtered. For each sample, productive Simpson clonality was calculated by taking the square root of Simpson's diversity index across productive rearrangements. As stored in TCRdb, this immuneACCESS dataset retains in-frame rearrangements with V and J assigned. A fraction of the clones does not appear; measured against another copy, unresolved V genes explain less than half of the discrepancy, and the remainder lacks a known reason. The DNA was the basis for D and trimming; V, J and clone size are from that table. A total of about 53,000 clones appear in this sample, around 78% of them only once. Jointly, the top ten make up under 15% of the sample.

Broad study findings and their caveats: How much clinical and demographic metadata was included differed by source and by participant, and the metadata was provided uncurated.

This TCR was sampled from a human donor with active or convalescent COVID-19. The donor label of this sample is uncertain. The V and J segments used are TRBV9 and TRBJ2-7; 8 of the junction bases match TRBD2. The material sequenced was peripheral blood. Here is the DNA: TGTGCCAGCAGCGTTAGCGGGGTCACCTACGAGCAGTACTTC. It specifies CASSVSGVTYEQYF.